This TCR beta chain appears in the sequencing data of a study of blood T cell repertoires in COVID-19. Overall study context: Samples came from the United States, Italy and Spain, spanning acute and convalescent COVID-19. In each case, the material was cDNA or gDNA derived from T cells, B-cell-depleted T cells, or PBMCs.

Germline assignment: CDR1 LNHDA and CDR2 SQIVND (reference sequence). The CDR3 runs to 13 residues. V was pared by 8 bases and J by 8 bases, with 7 bases of the junction left unmatched. Original data processing: Cell counts per sample came from amplifying reference gene primers. Data came from immunoSEQ multiplex PCR; TCRdb stores just in-frame clones and leaves some out. Clonal size and the V and J genes are those of that table, whereas D and trimming came from the DNA. This sample has around 240,000 clones, with 70% to 85% found just once. The specimen was peripheral blood. This TCR came from a woman aged 40 to 49 who had recovered from COVID-19. The chain combines TRBV19 with TRBJ1-2; 11 positions match TRBD1. DNA for the CDR3: TGTGCCAGTGGGGGACAGGGGGTTTTCGGCTACACCTTC. It yields the protein CASGGQGVFGYTF.